This T cell receptor beta chain emerged from a study of blood T cell repertoires in COVID-19. Produced via immunoSEQ multiplex PCR; TCRdb's table is partial and in-frame only. The sample has approximately 380,000 clones; roughly nine tenths are singletons. The CDR3 length is 12 residues. CDR1 SQVTM and CDR2 ANQGSEA come from the germline V gene. V shed 3 bases and J shed 4 bases, with 6 bases lying between them. The gene calls are TRBV29-1 and TRBJ1-4, with no clear D. The receptor's source is a woman between 40 and 55 years old who had been exposed to COVID-19. Input material: PBMCs or T cells enriched from blood (not recorded which). The CDR3 DNA follows: TGCAGCGTTGAGGGAGATAATGAAAAACTGTTTTTT. This translates into CSVEGDNEKLFF.